The TCR beta chain under discussion was sequenced for a study of T cells in Graves' hyperthyroidism and ophthalmopathy. This clonotype was recorded many times. Over 18 months, lack of ophthalmopathy progression marked Graves' hyperthyroidism as stable. Hyperthyroidism, newly diagnosed and lasting under 2 months, affected patients aged 18 to 65. Researchers took RNA transcripts and amplified the TCR beta CDR3 regions from them. An initial round of RT-PCR targeting the TCR CDR3 relied on the HTBI primer set. TCRdb ran MiXCR on the multiplex PCR reads and lists one entry per CDR3 protein. The repertoire holds approximately 530,000 distinct CDR3 sequences, roughly 17% seen once, with about 20% in the top ten. Unmatched junction bases numbered 10, after V lost 1 base and J lost 11 bases. Per the germline V gene, CDR1 is LGHNA and CDR2 is YNFKEQ. The CDR3 totals 15 residues.

The sequenced sample was blood. The receptor comes from a woman younger than 35 with Graves' hyperthyroidism. The rearrangement links TRBV4-2 to TRBJ1-1; TRBD1 aligns across 10 bases. This chain's CDR3 is CASSQVDGTGEQAFF. The CDR3 nucleotides are TGTGCCAGCAGCCAAGTAGATGGGACAGGGGAGCAGGCTTTCTTT.